Below, 17 T cell receptor beta chains from the same sample are listed, as sequenced in a study of cytomegalovirus exposure and HLA in healthy donors. This PCR relied on a set of 60 Vbeta primers and 13 Jbeta primers. Sequenced by immunoSEQ multiplex PCR; TCRdb stores in-frame clones only, minus some. There are about 95,000 clones in the sample; about 75% occur only once, and 4.5% to 5% lies in the top ten. Sequenced material: PBMCs. The receptors originated from a woman aged 40 to 50 in good health and CMV-seronegative.

The V and J genes are TRBV7-8 and TRBJ2-7, with 11 bases identical to TRBD1. This CDR3 has 14 amino acids. Germline V CDR1 and CDR2: SGHVS, FQNEAQ. V shed 4 bases and J 5 bases; nucleotides not matched to a gene: 4. CDR3 in DNA: TGTGCCAGCAGCTATAGGACAGGGGGCAACGAGCAGTACTTC. Translating it yields CASSYRTGGNEQYF.

V and J are TRBV5-1 and TRBJ1-1; D is uncertain. Germline V CDR1 and CDR2: SGHRS, YFSETQ. The CDR3 consists of 16 residues. Trimming took off 0 bases at V and 2 bases at J, with 14 bases between the two ends. The CDR3 loop reads CASSLGVPGFNTEAFF. CDR3 nucleotides: TGCGCCAGCAGCTTGGGAGTACCGGGGTTTAACACTGAAGCTTTCTTT.

The V call is TRBV7-9, the J call TRBJ1-5; D not certain. Germline CDR1 is SEHNR and CDR2 is FQNEAQ (reference sequence). V was shortened by 4 bases and J by 6 bases, with 16 bases between the two germline ends. This CDR3 comprises 15 residues. The CDR3 here is CASSWGDGSSQPQHF. The CDR3 coding sequence is TGTGCCAGCAGCTGGGGAGATGGAAGTAGTCAGCCCCAGCATTTT.

The chain is built from TRBV7-9 and TRBJ2-1, with 13 bases matching TRBD2. Losses at the gene ends were 6 bases for V and 8 bases for J; bases not matched to a gene: 13. CDR3 length: 17 amino acids. Per the germline V gene, CDR1 is SEHNR and CDR2 is FQNEAQ (reference sequence). CDR3 in DNA: TGTGCCAGCAGGGGAACTAGCGGGGGGGTCCTTCGCTATGAGCAGTTCTTC. As protein: CASRGTSGGVLRYEQFF.

This sequence joins TRBV4-1 and TRBJ1-1; perhaps TRBD1 as D (5 bases). Germline-derived CDR1 and CDR2 are MGHRA and YSYEKL. The CDR3 extends over 16 amino acids. The ends were cut back, 3 bases at V and 6 bases at J, with 20 bases in the middle. CDR3 protein: CASSHVLRGRTAEAFF. The CDR3 coding sequence is TGCGCCAGCAGCCACGTTTTGCGGGGGAGGACCGCTGAAGCTTTCTTT.

The genes are TRBV25-1 and TRBJ1-1; D is possibly TRBD1 (6 bases). The CDR3 loop spans 13 amino acids. The V and J ends lost 6 bases and 6 bases respectively, with 14 bases between them. Germline V CDR1 and CDR2: MGHDK, SYGVNS. The CDR3 DNA sequence: TGTGCCAGCAGGAGGGGGGGGGTGGCTGAAGCTTTCTTT. This sequence encodes CASRRGGVAEAFF.

The chain carries TRBV6-5 and TRBJ2-7, with 10 positions matching TRBD1. V was clipped by 0 bases and J by 3 bases; unmatched bases: 2. The germline CDR1 and CDR2 sequences are MNHEY and SVGAGI. The CDR3 spans 15 residues. The CDR3 loop reads CASSYSGQGHYEQYF. DNA for the CDR3: TGTGCCAGCAGTTACTCGGGACAGGGGCACTACGAGCAGTACTTC.

The rearrangement links TRBV11-2 to TRBJ2-3; 7 positions agree with TRBD1. CDR1 is SGHAT and CDR2 is FQNNGV in the germline V gene. This CDR3 comprises 14 residues. Trimming at V came to 3 bases and at J to 1 base, leaving 1 base not matched to a gene. The CDR3: CASSFTGGTDTQYF. DNA for the CDR3: TGTGCCAGCAGCTTCACAGGGGGCACAGATACGCAGTATTTT.

The genes are TRBV7-8 and TRBJ1-2; 8 bases align to TRBD1. CDR3 length: 14 amino acids. V dropped 4 bases and J dropped 4; count of bases not matched to a gene: 5. Germline CDR1 reads SGHVS; CDR2 reads FQNEAQ. CDR3: CASSYRDRSYGYTF. The CDR3 coding sequence is TGTGCCAGCAGCTACCGGGACAGGAGCTATGGCTACACCTTC.

This clone was detected a few times. The genes are TRBV25-1 and TRBJ2-1; 9 bases fit TRBD2. This CDR3 region has 11 residues. V lost 10 bases and J lost 7; bases outside the gene matches: 2. Germline lookup yields CDR1 MGHDK and CDR2 SYGVNS. The CDR3 reads CATAGGNEQFF. In DNA, the CDR3 is TGTGCCACCGCGGGAGGGAATGAGCAGTTCTTC.

The J gene is TRBJ2-7, the V gene TRBV10-2, with D possibly TRBD1 on 6 matching bases. CDR1 WSHSY and CDR2 SAAADI come from the germline V gene. The V end lost 3 bases, the J end lost 3 bases, and 15 bases lay between the germline ends. This CDR3 comprises 15 residues. CDR3 sequence: CASSDDQGPGYEQYF. DNA of the CDR3: TGCGCCAGCAGTGATGACCAGGGGCCCGGCTACGAGCAGTACTTC.

The chain is built from TRBV7-8 and TRBJ2-7; 8 bases agree with TRBD1. V lost 4 bases to trimming and J lost 4 bases; unmatched junction nucleotides: 6. This CDR3 is built from 14 residues. Germline V gives CDR1 SGHVS, CDR2 FQNEAQ. The CDR3 sequence: CASSSAHRGYEQYF. CDR3 bases: TGTGCCAGCAGCTCCGCGCACAGGGGGTACGAGCAGTACTTC.

The CDR3 nucleotides read TGTGCCCTGGACTTGGGGGGGGCCTCCTACGAGCAGTACTTC. Protein sequence: CALDLGGASYEQYF. This chain joins TRBV30 and TRBJ2-7; tentative D call: TRBD2 (7 bases). The germline CDR1 and CDR2 sequences are GTSNPN and SVGIG (reference sequence). The CDR3 covers 14 residues. The V end was cut by 8 bases, the J end by 0 bases, with 17 bases between. Supplemented by reference TRBV30 and TRBJ2-7, the full variable domain reads SQTIHQWPATLVQPVGSPLSLECTVEGTSNPNLYWYRQAAGRGLQLLFYSVGIGQISSEVPQNLSASRPQDRQFILSSKKLLLSDSGFYLCALDLGGASYEQYFGPGTRLTVT.

The chain links TRBV18 to TRBJ1-5, with 7 bases identical to TRBD1. Trimming took 4 bases from V and 1 from J; bases not matched to a gene: 13. There are 18 residues in the CDR3. The V gene's germline CDR1 is KGHSH and CDR2 LQKENI. The CDR3 bases are TGTGCCAGCTCACTGACAGGGCCATCAGACGCGAGCAATCAGCCCCAGCATTTT. Translation gives CASSLTGPSDASNQPQHF.

The V call is TRBV19, the J call TRBJ1-1; the D is unclear. The germline gives CDR1 LNHDA, CDR2 SQIVND (reference sequence). Trimming shortened V by 4 bases and J by 1 base, and 10 bases separated the two germline ends. The length of the CDR3 is 14 residues. CDR3 sequence: CASSKGTENTEAFF. CDR3 nucleotides: TGTGCCAGTAGTAAAGGAACAGAGAACACTGAAGCTTTCTTT.

Only one count was recorded for this clone. The V and J genes are TRBV25-1 and TRBJ2-1, with a possible D match to TRBD2 (5 bases). Germline lookup yields CDR1 MGHDK and CDR2 SYGVNS. The CDR3 loop spans 12 amino acids. V lost 11 bases and J 4 bases, leaving 12 bases between the germline ends. CDR3 residues: CASSGDYNEQFF. CDR3 DNA sequence: TGTGCCTCAAGCGGCGATTACAATGAGCAGTTCTTC.

CDR3 nucleotide sequence: TGTGCCAGCAGTAAAGGACTAGCGGCAGATACGCAGTATTTT. Translating gives CASSKGLAADTQYF. The chain combines TRBV6-6 with TRBJ2-3; 10 bases are a match to TRBD2. The CDR3 consists of 14 residues. Germline V gives CDR1 MNHNY, CDR2 SVGAGI (reference sequence). Trimming took 5 bases from V and 4 from J; bases not matched to a gene: 3.